This T cell receptor beta chain was sequenced during a study of Graves' ophthalmopathy and Graves' hyperthyroidism. About the research overall: At the time of initial diagnosis and before any treatment, peripheral blood was collected.

As concerns this clonotype: Its antigen remains unidentified.

Investigators amplified TCR beta CDR3 regions from RNA transcripts. First-round RT-PCR used HTBI primers; second-round multiplex PCR followed. Via MiXCR, TCRdb re-called the multiplex PCR reads, giving one row per CDR3 protein. Of about 220,000 distinct CDR3 sequences in the sample, 20% to 25% were seen once. Thyroid ultrasound, orbital computed tomography, TRAb, serum thyroxine and clinical symptoms formed the basis of diagnosis. The authors isolated PBMCs from about 10 ml of fresh peripheral blood. After removal of 5 bases from V and 7 bases from J, the junction contained 12 bases not matched to a gene. This CDR3 is 16 amino acids long. Per germline, CDR1 LNHDA and CDR2 SQIVND (reference sequence). General observations from the study: Most clonotypes expanded in thyroid above 0.001 frequency were present in blood too.

The chain has TRBV19 and TRBJ1-5, with TRBD1 identical over 9 bases. This TCR derives from a woman aged 50 to 65 with Graves' ophthalmopathy. Sequenced input: peripheral blood. The CDR3 here is CASSSTGTGLEQPQHF. The CDR3 DNA reads TGTGCCAGTAGTTCCACCGGGACAGGGTTGGAGCAGCCCCAGCATTTT.